Listed below are T cell receptor beta chains from one sample, sequenced in a study of T cells in Graves' hyperthyroidism and ophthalmopathy. Via MiXCR, TCRdb re-called the multiplex PCR reads, giving one row per CDR3 protein. The sample lists 330,000 or so distinct CDR3 sequences, roughly a fifth occurring once. Sequences were obtained from blood. These receptors all stem from a man in his fifties or sixties with Graves' ophthalmopathy. The CDR3 runs from the conserved cysteine through the conserved F or W. The D gene is left open where the match is weak. A row's size may be missing; if present it is once, few, many or a size class.

v_gene: TRBV28
len: 15
abundance: many
j_gene: TRBJ2-5
d_gene: TRBD1
CDR3aa: CASSPTGGGVETQYF
CDR3nt: TGTGCCAGCAGCCCGACAGGGGGCGGGGTGGAGACCCAGTACTTC

v_gene: TRBV5-1
len: 15
abundance: NA
j_gene: TRBJ2-7
d_gene: NA
CDR3aa: CASSYSGTSNYEQYF
CDR3nt: TGTGCCAGCAGCTACTCCGGGACATCAAACTACGAGCAGTACTTC

v_gene: TRBV5-1
len: 14
abundance: few
j_gene: TRBJ2-5
d_gene: NA
CDR3aa: CASSPRTVQETQYF
CDR3nt: TGCGCCAGCAGCCCACGGACGGTACAAGAGACCCAGTACTTC

v_gene: TRBV5-1
len: 16
abundance: NA
j_gene: TRBJ2-3
d_gene: NA
CDR3aa: CASSLSGAKGTDTQYF
CDR3nt: TGTGCCAGCAGCTTGTCGGGCGCCAAGGGCACAGATACGCAGTATTTT

v_gene: TRBV30
len: 14
abundance: few
j_gene: TRBJ1-6
d_gene: TRBD1
CDR3aa: CAWSVRQGGTPLHF
CDR3nt: TGTGCCTGGAGTGTACGACAGGGAGGAACACCCCTCCACTTT

v_gene: TRBV18
len: 14
abundance: few
j_gene: TRBJ1-4
d_gene: NA
CDR3aa: CASSPGTHNEKLFF
CDR3nt: TGTGCCAGCTCGCCCGGGACTCATAATGAAAAACTGTTTTTT

v_gene: TRBV28
len: 12
abundance: many
j_gene: TRBJ1-2
d_gene: TRBD1
CDR3aa: CASSPTGAGYTF
CDR3nt: TGTGCCAGCAGTCCGACAGGGGCTGGCTACACCTTC

v_gene: TRBV4-2
len: 13
abundance: NA
j_gene: TRBJ2-1
d_gene: NA
CDR3aa: CASSQGAGHEQFF
CDR3nt: TGTGCCAGCAGCCAGGGGGCGGGCCATGAGCAGTTCTTC

v_gene: TRBV7-9
len: 15
abundance: NA
j_gene: TRBJ2-1
d_gene: TRBD1
CDR3aa: CASSLQGQGDNEQFF
CDR3nt: TGTGCCAGCAGCTTACAGGGACAGGGGGATAATGAGCAGTTCTTC

v_gene: TRBV30
len: 15
abundance: many
j_gene: TRBJ1-5
d_gene: NA
CDR3aa: CAWSKNGGRGQPQHF
CDR3nt: TGTGCCTGGAGTAAAAATGGGGGGCGAGGGCAGCCCCAGCATTTT

v_gene: TRBV24-1
len: 15
abundance: few
j_gene: TRBJ1-2
d_gene: TRBD1
CDR3aa: CATSDQQGANYGYTF
CDR3nt: TGTGCCACCAGTGATCAACAGGGGGCTAACTATGGCTACACCTTC

v_gene: TRBV7-9
len: 14
abundance: once
j_gene: TRBJ1-1
d_gene: TRBD1
CDR3aa: CASSLTGGLTEAFF
CDR3nt: TGTGCCAGCAGCCTGACAGGGGGCCTCACTGAAGCTTTCTTT

v_gene: TRBV3-1
len: 14
abundance: many
j_gene: TRBJ1-1
d_gene: NA
CDR3aa: CASSQRQVNTEAFF
CDR3nt: TGTGCCAGCAGCCAACGGCAGGTTAACACTGAAGCTTTCTTT

v_gene: TRBV6-2/TRBV6-3
len: 16
abundance: NA
j_gene: TRBJ1-3
d_gene: NA
CDR3aa: CASSVIVRVSGNTIYF
CDR3nt: TGTGCCAGCAGCGTTATAGTGAGAGTTTCTGGAAACACCATATATTTT

v_gene: TRBV20-1
len: 12
abundance: few
j_gene: TRBJ1-3
d_gene: NA
CDR3aa: CSAKSDGNTIYF
CDR3nt: TGCAGTGCTAAATCAGACGGAAACACCATATATTTT

v_gene: TRBV6-1
len: 16
abundance: NA
j_gene: TRBJ1-5
d_gene: NA
CDR3aa: CASSYSGPGSNQPQHF
CDR3nt: TGTGCCAGCAGTTACAGCGGCCCCGGGAGCAATCAGCCCCAGCATTTT

v_gene: TRBV28
len: 15
abundance: many
j_gene: TRBJ2-1
d_gene: TRBD2
CDR3aa: CASGPPSGVYNEQFF
CDR3nt: TGTGCCAGCGGCCCCCCTAGCGGAGTCTACAATGAGCAGTTCTTC

v_gene: TRBV20-1
len: 14
abundance: NA
j_gene: TRBJ2-3
d_gene: NA
CDR3aa: CSALTAGWGDTQYF
CDR3nt: TGCAGTGCCCTTACTGCGGGTTGGGGAGATACGCAGTATTTT

v_gene: TRBV10-2
len: 12
abundance: NA
j_gene: TRBJ2-7
d_gene: NA
CDR3aa: CASKGSSYEQYF
CDR3nt: TGCGCCAGCAAGGGTAGCTCCTACGAGCAGTACTTC

v_gene: TRBV2
len: 16
abundance: many
j_gene: TRBJ2-5
d_gene: NA
CDR3aa: CASSETPSRGQETQYF
CDR3nt: TGTGCCAGCAGCGAGACCCCCAGCAGGGGTCAAGAGACCCAGTACTTC

v_gene: TRBV29-1
len: 16
abundance: NA
j_gene: TRBJ2-7
d_gene: TRBD2
CDR3aa: CSVETRLAGVPYEQYF
CDR3nt: TGCAGCGTTGAAACGCGCCTAGCGGGAGTCCCCTACGAGCAGTACTTC

v_gene: TRBV13
len: 15
abundance: few
j_gene: TRBJ1-3
d_gene: NA
CDR3aa: CASSGLRPNGNTIYF
CDR3nt: TGTGCCAGCAGCGGGCTCCGTCCGAATGGAAACACCATATATTTT

v_gene: TRBV7-3
len: 16
abundance: few
j_gene: TRBJ2-6
d_gene: NA
CDR3aa: CASSLVGGRGANVLTF
CDR3nt: TGTGCCAGCAGCCTCGTAGGGGGGCGCGGGGCCAACGTCCTGACTTTC

v_gene: TRBV20-1
len: 11
abundance: NA
j_gene: TRBJ2-1
d_gene: NA
CDR3aa: CSAKRQGEQFF
CDR3nt: TGCAGTGCTAAAAGGCAGGGTGAGCAGTTCTTC

v_gene: TRBV11-3
len: 16
abundance: NA
j_gene: TRBJ2-1
d_gene: TRBD1
CDR3aa: CASSLSDRGPYNEQFF
CDR3nt: TGTGCCAGCAGCTTGTCCGACAGGGGACCCTACAATGAGCAGTTCTTC

v_gene: TRBV7-8
len: 14
abundance: NA
j_gene: TRBJ2-3
d_gene: NA
CDR3aa: CASSLLMNTDTQYF
CDR3nt: TGTGCCAGCAGCTTATTAATGAACACAGATACGCAGTATTTT

v_gene: TRBV29-1
len: 15
abundance: few
j_gene: TRBJ1-1
d_gene: NA
CDR3aa: CSVQSVEGVMTEAFF
CDR3nt: TGCAGCGTTCAATCCGTCGAGGGGGTAATGACTGAAGCTTTCTTT

v_gene: TRBV11-2
len: 14
abundance: NA
j_gene: TRBJ1-2
d_gene: NA
CDR3aa: CASNPDSSNYGYTF
CDR3nt: TGTGCCAGCAACCCCGACAGCTCTAACTATGGCTACACCTTC

v_gene: TRBV28
len: 15
abundance: many
j_gene: TRBJ2-1
d_gene: TRBD2
CDR3aa: CASSLLAGVYNEQFF
CDR3nt: TGTGCCAGCAGTCTACTAGCGGGGGTCTACAATGAGCAGTTCTTC

v_gene: TRBV6-2/TRBV6-3
len: 15
abundance: few
j_gene: TRBJ2-3
d_gene: TRBD2
CDR3aa: CASRVTSGRTDTQYF
CDR3nt: TGTGCCAGCAGGGTGACTAGCGGGAGGACAGATACGCAGTATTTT

v_gene: TRBV28
len: 12
abundance: many
j_gene: TRBJ2-5
d_gene: NA
CDR3aa: CASSSGQETQYF
CDR3nt: TGTGCCAGCAGTTCAGGGCAAGAGACCCAGTACTTC

v_gene: TRBV25-1
len: 15
abundance: few
j_gene: TRBJ1-5
d_gene: TRBD1
CDR3aa: CARIRGTGVYQPQHF
CDR3nt: TGTGCCAGAATCAGAGGGACAGGGGTCTATCAGCCCCAGCATTTT

v_gene: TRBV6-1
len: 16
abundance: many
j_gene: TRBJ1-1
d_gene: NA
CDR3aa: CASSVRAPGMNTEAFF
CDR3nt: TGTGCCAGCAGTGTGCGCGCGCCGGGAATGAACACTGAAGCTTTCTTT

v_gene: TRBV7-8
len: 15
abundance: many
j_gene: TRBJ2-7
d_gene: TRBD1
CDR3aa: CASSSRRTGAYEQYF
CDR3nt: TGTGCCAGCAGCTCGCGCCGGACAGGGGCCTACGAGCAGTACTTC

v_gene: TRBV5-1
len: 14
abundance: many
j_gene: TRBJ2-6
d_gene: NA
CDR3aa: CASSLEGGRNVLTF
CDR3nt: TGCGCCAGCAGCTTGGAAGGGGGGCGGAACGTCCTGACTTTC